Listed below are T cell receptor beta chains from one sample, sequenced in a study of T-cell memory formation after mild COVID-19. TCRdb used MiXCR to reprocess the 5' RACE reads, holding one entry per CDR3 protein. The sample lists about 420,000 distinct CDR3 sequences; 20% to 30% were seen once. The sequenced sample was PBMCs or a T cell subset sorted from them (not recorded which). All receptors come from an adult woman who had mild COVID-19 (a few samples of this study predate the infection). Cell type and time point are not known. Both conserved end residues are part of each CDR3. The D gene is left open where the match is weak. Size is omitted from some rows. Given values are once, few, many or a class for expanded clones.

clone_size cdr3_length j_call v_call d_call cdr3_aa cdr3_nt
- 15 TRBJ1-1 TRBV9 - CASSVEGGSDTEAFF TGTGCCAGCAGCGTAGAGGGGGGATCCGACACTGAAGCTTTCTTT
- 14 TRBJ2-1 TRBV24-1 - CATSDFPSGRGQFF TGTGCCACCAGTGATTTTCCCAGTGGGCGGGGGCAGTTCTTC
once 15 TRBJ2-1 TRBV7-9 TRBD1 CASSSDRVDDNEQFF TGTGCCAGCAGCTCGGACAGGGTCGATGACAATGAGCAGTTCTTC
few 15 TRBJ1-1 TRBV12-3/TRBV12-4 TRBD1 CASRWTGEMNTEAFF TGTGCCAGCAGGTGGACAGGGGAGATGAACACTGAAGCTTTCTTT
few 16 TRBJ2-3 TRBV12-3/TRBV12-4 - CASSLEGGATTDTQYF TGTGCCAGCAGTTTGGAAGGTGGGGCCACCACAGATACGCAGTATTTT
many 13 TRBJ2-7 TRBV20-1 - CSAREVQGGEQYF TGCAGTGCTAGAGAAGTACAGGGCGGCGAGCAGTACTTC
few 16 TRBJ2-5 TRBV7-2 TRBD2 CASSLRERGYQETQYF TGTGCCAGCAGCTTAAGGGAGCGGGGGTACCAAGAGACCCAGTACTTC
- 15 TRBJ1-1 TRBV5-1 - CASSFFAGRDTEAFF TGCGCCAGCAGCTTTTTTGCAGGGAGGGACACTGAAGCTTTCTTT
- 13 TRBJ2-7 TRBV7-9 - CASSLETANEQYF TGTGCCAGCAGCTTAGAGACCGCTAACGAGCAGTACTTC
- 15 TRBJ1-1 TRBV6-5 - CASSYGPGTNTEAFF TGTGCCAGCAGTTACGGCCCCGGCACCAACACTGAAGCTTTCTTT
- 17 TRBJ2-1 TRBV20-1 TRBD2 CSAGILPGLAGLPEQFF TGCAGTGCTGGAATCTTGCCGGGACTAGCGGGGTTGCCGGAGCAGTTCTTC
- 15 TRBJ1-1 TRBV7-2 - CASSLGVGGNTEAFF TGTGCCAGCAGCTTAGGAGTAGGGGGGAACACTGAAGCTTTCTTT
- 12 TRBJ1-1 TRBV20-1 - CSARDRAVGAFF TGCAGTGCTAGAGACAGGGCGGTTGGAGCTTTCTTT
few 15 TRBJ1-1 TRBV6-5 - CASSYTGGMNTEAFF TGTGCCAGCAGTTACACGGGGGGGATGAACACTGAAGCTTTCTTT
- 13 TRBJ2-7 TRBV3-1 - CASSQGDSGEQYF TGTGCCAGCAGCCAAGGGGATAGCGGCGAGCAGTACTTC
few 17 TRBJ2-1 TRBV12-3/TRBV12-4 TRBD1 CASRPSSGTGEHNEQFF TGTGCCAGCAGACCAAGCTCAGGGACAGGGGAACATAATGAGCAGTTCTTC
- 15 TRBJ1-2 TRBV14 TRBD1 CASSQNLGTGGGYTF TGTGCCAGCAGCCAAAATCTTGGGACAGGGGGCGGCTACACCTTC
- 16 TRBJ1-6 TRBV5-1 - CASSITDSSYNSPLHF TGCGCCAGCAGCATAACGGACAGCTCCTATAATTCACCCCTCCACTTT
few 13 TRBJ2-1 TRBV11-3 TRBD2 CAFQRGGYNEQFF TGTGCCTTTCAGCGGGGGGGCTACAATGAGCAGTTCTTC
- 15 TRBJ2-2 TRBV5-1 - CASSPESWYTGELFF TGCGCCAGCAGCCCAGAATCTTGGTACACCGGGGAGCTGTTTTTT
once 14 TRBJ2-7 TRBV6-2/TRBV6-3 - CASSPRWGFYEKYF TGTGCCAGCAGTCCGCGGTGGGGGTTCTACGAGAAGTACTTC
- 14 TRBJ2-2 TRBV4-3 - CASGIGVGTGELFF TGCGCCAGCGGCATAGGGGTTGGTACCGGGGAGCTGTTTTTT
- 16 TRBJ1-2 TRBV6-2/TRBV6-3 - CASSYSLTAAGYGYTF TGTGCCAGCAGTTACTCCTTAACTGCAGCGGGCTATGGCTACACCTTC